Following are 17 T cell receptor beta chains from one sample sequenced in a study of radiotherapy plus CTLA-4 blockade in lung cancer. Only in-frame clones appear in the TCRdb table, and some are missing; sequencing was by immunoSEQ multiplex PCR. The sample shows about 84,000 clones, about 78% of them seen only once. The material sequenced was peripheral blood, taken from a patient treated with radiotherapy plus ipilimumab. These receptors were collected from a human donor with non-small cell lung cancer that progressed on radiotherapy plus ipilimumab.

This clone was found a few times. V gene TRBV7-2 combines with J gene TRBJ2-7; the D gene is possibly TRBD2 (5 bases). CDR1 and CDR2 from the germline V gene are SGHTA and FQGNSA. The V and J ends lost 5 bases and 0 bases respectively, with 14 bases between them. The CDR3 extends over 15 amino acids. CDR3 amino acids: CASSALAGISYEQYF. DNA for the CDR3: TGTGCCAGCAGCGCGTTGGCGGGCATCTCCTACGAGCAGTACTTC.

In this sample, this clone turned up once. The rearrangement joins TRBV6-5 to TRBJ2-7; 7 bases are a match to TRBD1. Germline V gene sequence: CDR1 MNHEY, CDR2 SVGAGI. The V gene end was trimmed by 6 bases and the J gene end by 2 bases; junction bases not matched to a gene: 4. The CDR3 extends over 13 amino acids. Written as DNA, the CDR3 is TGTGCCAGCAGCTCTCAGGGGGCCTACGAGCAGTACTTC. Its translation is CASSSQGAYEQYF.

The chain couples TRBV27 to TRBJ2-7; 7 bases fit TRBD2. In germline, CDR1 is MNHEY, CDR2 SMNVEV (reference sequence). V shed 3 bases and J 4 bases; nucleotides not matched to a gene: 15. This CDR3 region has 17 residues. DNA for the CDR3: TGTGCCAGCAGTTTTAGTCAGGGAGGGACGGTCACTTACGAGCAGTACTTC. It specifies CASSFSQGGTVTYEQYF.

The chain joins TRBV6-1 to TRBJ1-2, with D unresolved. Germline lookup yields CDR1 MNHNS and CDR2 SASEGT. The length of the CDR3 is 13 residues. Trimming left V 3 bases short and J 4 bases short, with 9 bases between. CDR3 DNA sequence: TGTGCCAGCAGTGATTCACAGTTCTATGGCTACACCTTC. Amino acids: CASSDSQFYGYTF.

The chain combines TRBV18 with TRBJ2-1, with a possible D match to TRBD2 (5 bases). From germline, CDR1 is KGHSH and CDR2 LQKENI. There are 14 residues in the CDR3. Between the trimmed V and J ends, which lost 0 bases and 7 bases, there was a span of 10 bases. CDR3 in amino acids: CASSPPSRLNEQFF. CDR3 DNA sequence: TGTGCCAGCTCACCACCGAGCAGACTAAATGAGCAGTTCTTC.

The CDR3 here is CASTGTDNQPQHF. CDR3 bases: TGTGCCAGCACCGGGACGGACAATCAGCCCCAGCATTTT. This chain connects TRBV28 to TRBJ1-5; weak D call: TRBD1 (5 bases). The germline gives CDR1 MDHEN, CDR2 SYDVKM. Deletions cut 7 bases from V and 3 bases from J, with 10 bases between. The CDR3 runs 13 residues.

A few counts support this clone. The V and J genes are TRBV9 and TRBJ1-4, with 7 bases that match TRBD1. Germline assignment: CDR1 SGDLS and CDR2 YYNGEE. The CDR3 loop spans 14 amino acids. V was pared by 4 bases and J by 3 bases, with 3 bases of the junction left unmatched. The CDR3 here is CASSWDSSNEKLFF. The CDR3 nucleotides read TGTGCCAGCAGCTGGGACAGTTCTAATGAAAAACTGTTTTTT.

The chain is built from TRBV6-1 and TRBJ1-4; D ambiguous. Deletions cut 10 bases from V and 0 bases from J, with 15 bases between. The CDR3 consists of 15 residues. Germline-derived CDR1 and CDR2 are MNHNS and SASEGT. The CDR3 DNA sequence: TGTGCCACCTCGGATAGCTCAGCAACTAATGAAAAACTGTTTTTT. It is translated as CATSDSSATNEKLFF.

The chain links TRBV14 to TRBJ2-1; D remains ambiguous. The CDR3 consists of 13 residues. CDR1 is SGHDN, CDR2 FVKESK, per germline. Trimming pared 0 bases from V and 6 bases from J, leaving 6 bases between. Here the CDR3 reads CASSQDRTNEQFF. The DNA of the CDR3 is TGTGCCAGCAGCCAAGACCGCACCAATGAGCAGTTCTTC. The entire variable domain, with the rest obtained from reference TRBV14 and TRBJ2-1, is as follows: EAGVTQFPSHSVIEKGQTVTLRCDPISGHDNLYWYRRVMGKEIKFLLHFVKESKQDESGMPNNRFLAERTGGTYSTLKVQPAELEDSGVYFCASSQDRTNEQFFGPGTRLTVL.

The chain has TRBV5-6 and TRBJ2-7; TRBD2 agrees at 12 bases. The V gene's germline CDR1 is SGHDT and CDR2 YYEEEE. The trim removed 2 bases at V and 6 bases at J, leaving 3 bases unmatched. The CDR3 is made up of 14 amino acids. The CDR3 region is CASSLLAGGGEQYF. Written as DNA, the CDR3 is TGTGCCAGCAGCTTACTAGCGGGGGGAGGCGAGCAGTACTTC.

The chain recombines TRBV2 with TRBJ2-3; 7 bases are shared with TRBD2. Germline CDR1 and CDR2: SNHLY and FYNNEI. The V gene end was trimmed by 4 bases and the J gene end by 4 bases; junction bases not matched to a gene: 8. This CDR3 contains 15 residues. The CDR3 nucleotides are TGTGCCAGCAGTGGGGGAGCGGGAAGCTCAGATACGCAGTATTTT. It is translated as CASSGGAGSSDTQYF. The whole variable domain, filled in from reference TRBV2 and TRBJ2-3, reads EPEVTQTPSHQVTQMGQEVILRCVPISNHLYFYWYRQILGQKVEFLVSFYNNEISEKSEIFDDQFSVERPDGSNFTLKIRSTKLEDSAMYFCASSGGAGSSDTQYFGPGTRLTVL.

The gene calls are TRBV28 and TRBJ1-1, with 9 bases aligning to TRBD1. The V and J ends lost 5 bases and 3 bases, in that order; junction bases with no gene match: 13. This CDR3 has 17 amino acids. Germline V gives CDR1 MDHEN, CDR2 SYDVKM. CDR3 loop: CASSETGTGFKDTEAFF. The CDR3 DNA sequence: TGTGCCAGCAGTGAAACCGGGACAGGGTTTAAGGACACTGAAGCTTTCTTT.

The genes are TRBV15 and TRBJ2-7, with 9 bases fitting TRBD1. Per germline, CDR1 LNHNV and CDR2 YYDKDF (reference sequence). This CDR3 has 12 amino acids. Unmatched junction bases numbered 0, after V lost 5 bases and J lost 4 bases. The CDR3 DNA is TGTGCCACCAGCGGACAGGGGTACGAGCAGTACTTC. Amino acid sequence: CATSGQGYEQYF.

The chain has TRBV4-1 and TRBJ2-5; a possible D gene is TRBD2 (6 bases). There are 16 residues in the CDR3. V gave up 0 bases and J gave up 11 bases, with 22 bases separating them. The germline V gene encodes CDR1 MGHRA and CDR2 YSYEKL. The CDR3 DNA reads TGCGCCAGCAGCCAAGATACATCCGATACGTGGAGGGAGCAGTACTTC. It is translated as CASSQDTSDTWREQYF.

The rearrangement uses TRBV27 and TRBJ1-1; 8 bases match TRBD1. The germline gives CDR1 MNHEY, CDR2 SMNVEV (reference sequence). The CDR3 totals 14 residues. Unmatched junction bases numbered 3, after V lost 6 bases and J lost 0 bases. CDR3 DNA sequence: TGTGCCAGCAGAATGACAGGGGTGAACACTGAAGCTTTCTTT. This gives the protein CASRMTGVNTEAFF.

This chain uses TRBV4-1 with TRBJ2-3; 10 nucleotides match TRBD2. The CDR3 length is 16 residues. In germline, CDR1 is MGHRA, CDR2 YSYEKL. Unmatched junction bases numbered 4, after V lost 3 bases and J lost 1 base. The CDR3 nucleotides read TGCGCCAGCAGCCAGACCGGGACTAGCGGCACAGATACGCAGTATTTT. It is translated as CASSQTGTSGTDTQYF.

The chain couples TRBV28 to TRBJ2-1, with D unclear. V gave up 5 bases and J gave up 10 bases, with 6 bases separating them. The CDR3 spans 10 residues. The germline V gene has CDR1 MDHEN and CDR2 SYDVKM. This chain's CDR3 is CASSDSEQFF. The CDR3 region has the DNA TGTGCCAGCAGTGATTCCGAGCAGTTCTTC.